A selection of T cell receptor beta chains follows, all from one sample in a study of blood T cell repertoires in COVID-19. The table came from immunoSEQ multiplex PCR; TCRdb's copy has only in-frame clones and leaves some out. The sample lists about 370,000 clones, around 90% occurring once. The specimen was peripheral blood. These receptors were collected from a woman aged 30 to 39 with COVID-19, enrolled during active disease. The CDR3 runs from the conserved cysteine through the conserved F or W. D genes are given only for firm matches. The size entry is marked missing in some rows and otherwise reads once, few, many or a size class.

d_gene: NA; v_gene: TRBV6-2/TRBV6-3; j_gene: TRBJ1-5; abundance: NA; CDR3nt: TGTGCCAGCAGCCTCACAGGGAGCAGCAATCAGCCCCAGCATTTT; CDR3aa: CASSLTGSSNQPQHF
d_gene: NA; v_gene: TRBV4-1; j_gene: TRBJ2-1; abundance: NA; CDR3nt: TGCGCCAGCAGCCCCCGGACGGGGAGCTCCTACAATGAGCAGTTCTTC; CDR3aa: CASSPRTGSSYNEQFF
d_gene: TRBD2; v_gene: TRBV5-1; j_gene: TRBJ2-3; abundance: NA; CDR3nt: TGCGCCAGCATCGGCGGGGGGGCCCCAGATACGCAGTATTTT; CDR3aa: CASIGGGAPDTQYF
d_gene: TRBD1; v_gene: TRBV18; j_gene: TRBJ1-2; abundance: NA; CDR3nt: TGTGCCAGCTCCTCGGCAGGGACAGGGGACCATGGCTACACCTTC; CDR3aa: CASSSAGTGDHGYTF
d_gene: TRBD2; v_gene: TRBV4-3; j_gene: TRBJ2-1; abundance: NA; CDR3nt: TGCGCCAGCAGCCTAGTCGGGAGGGCCGCCTACAATGAGCAGTTCTTC; CDR3aa: CASSLVGRAAYNEQFF
d_gene: TRBD1; v_gene: TRBV18; j_gene: TRBJ1-2; abundance: NA; CDR3nt: TGTGCCAGCTCACCAAACCCCGACTTGGACAGGAGCTATGGCTACACCTTC; CDR3aa: CASSPNPDLDRSYGYTF
d_gene: TRBD1; v_gene: TRBV7-9; j_gene: TRBJ1-1; abundance: few; CDR3nt: TGTGCCAGCAGCTTAGTTGGGACAGGGGGCACTGAAGCTTTCTTT; CDR3aa: CASSLVGTGGTEAFF
d_gene: TRBD1; v_gene: TRBV7-9; j_gene: TRBJ2-1; abundance: NA; CDR3nt: TGTGCCAGCAGCCCGCGGACAGGGGGCAATGAGCAGTTCTTC; CDR3aa: CASSPRTGGNEQFF
d_gene: NA; v_gene: TRBV4-3; j_gene: TRBJ2-2; abundance: NA; CDR3nt: TGCGCCAGCAGCCAACAGATACAGGGGAGGGGGGAGCTGTTTTTT; CDR3aa: CASSQQIQGRGELFF
d_gene: TRBD1; v_gene: TRBV11-2; j_gene: TRBJ1-2; abundance: NA; CDR3nt: TGTGCCAGCAGCTTAGTTCAGGGGGCGGATGGCTACACCTTC; CDR3aa: CASSLVQGADGYTF
d_gene: NA; v_gene: TRBV12-3/TRBV12-4; j_gene: TRBJ1-6; abundance: NA; CDR3nt: TGTGCCAGCAGGGGGAGGGGCTTTGGTCCCCTCCACTTT; CDR3aa: CASRGRGFGPLHF
d_gene: NA; v_gene: TRBV28; j_gene: TRBJ1-4; abundance: NA; CDR3nt: TGTGCCAGCAGTTTAAGGAGCTGGAGCTCCTTTAATGAAAAACTGTTTTTT; CDR3aa: CASSLRSWSSFNEKLFF
d_gene: NA; v_gene: TRBV21-1; j_gene: TRBJ2-1; abundance: NA; CDR3nt: TGTGCCAGCAGCATAAACCCTAGCTCCTACAATGAGCAGTTCTTC; CDR3aa: CASSINPSSYNEQFF
d_gene: TRBD1; v_gene: TRBV5-6; j_gene: TRBJ1-2; abundance: NA; CDR3nt: TGTGCCAGCAGCCCGGGGGGCGGACAGGGATCCCACGGGCATGGCTACACCTTC; CDR3aa: CASSPGGGQGSHGHGYTF
d_gene: NA; v_gene: TRBV25-1; j_gene: TRBJ2-5; abundance: NA; CDR3nt: TGTGCCAGCAGTGAATTCGGGGGGCGCGGGGAGACCCAGTACTTC; CDR3aa: CASSEFGGRGETQYF
d_gene: NA; v_gene: TRBV4-3; j_gene: TRBJ2-1; abundance: NA; CDR3nt: TGCGCCAGCAGCGGCCTAGGTAGAAACAATGAGCAGTTCTTC; CDR3aa: CASSGLGRNNEQFF
d_gene: NA; v_gene: TRBV5-1; j_gene: TRBJ2-2; abundance: few; CDR3nt: TGCGCCAGCAGCTTGTTACAGGGTAGCACCGGGGAGCTGTTTTTT; CDR3aa: CASSLLQGSTGELFF
d_gene: NA; v_gene: TRBV3-1/TRBV3-2; j_gene: TRBJ1-3; abundance: NA; CDR3nt: TGTGCCAGCAGCCAAGACTTAACTGGAAACACCATATATTTT; CDR3aa: CASSQDLTGNTIYF
d_gene: NA; v_gene: TRBV7-5; j_gene: TRBJ1-5; abundance: NA; CDR3nt: TGTGCCAGAAGTTTCAAGGGGGGGAGAATTGATCAGCCCCAGCATTTT; CDR3aa: CARSFKGGRIDQPQHF
d_gene: NA; v_gene: TRBV6-5; j_gene: TRBJ1-1; abundance: NA; CDR3nt: TGTGCCAGCAAAGCGATCAGGGGCACTGAAGCTTTCTTT; CDR3aa: CASKAIRGTEAFF
d_gene: TRBD1; v_gene: TRBV4-1; j_gene: TRBJ1-5; abundance: NA; CDR3nt: TGCGCCAGCAGCCAAGCCCCGACAGGGATGAAGGACGATCAGCCCCAGCATTTT; CDR3aa: CASSQAPTGMKDDQPQHF
d_gene: TRBD1; v_gene: TRBV2; j_gene: TRBJ1-3; abundance: once; CDR3nt: TGTGCCAGCAGGAGGCTGGGACAGGAATCTGGAAACACCATATATTTT; CDR3aa: CASRRLGQESGNTIYF
d_gene: NA; v_gene: TRBV7-2; j_gene: TRBJ2-2; abundance: NA; CDR3nt: TGTGCCAGCAGCCGCGACTACCGCACCGGGGAGCTGTTTTTT; CDR3aa: CASSRDYRTGELFF
d_gene: NA; v_gene: TRBV6-2/TRBV6-3; j_gene: TRBJ1-5; abundance: NA; CDR3nt: TGTGCCAGCAGTAGGTACAGTAGCAATCAGCCCCAGCATTTT; CDR3aa: CASSRYSSNQPQHF
d_gene: NA; v_gene: TRBV29-1; j_gene: TRBJ2-1; abundance: NA; CDR3nt: TGCAGCGTTCTACGGACACCTCTCCATATCAATGAGCAGTTCTTC; CDR3aa: CSVLRTPLHINEQFF
d_gene: TRBD2; v_gene: TRBV11-2; j_gene: TRBJ2-3; abundance: NA; CDR3nt: TGTGCCAGCAGCTTAGATCACGTTAGCGGGGAAGGTACGCAGTATTTT; CDR3aa: CASSLDHVSGEGTQYF
d_gene: NA; v_gene: TRBV11-3; j_gene: TRBJ1-2; abundance: NA; CDR3nt: TGTGCCAGCAGCTTAGATGGCACAGTATTAAACTATGGCTACACCTTC; CDR3aa: CASSLDGTVLNYGYTF
d_gene: TRBD1; v_gene: TRBV5-5; j_gene: TRBJ1-3; abundance: NA; CDR3nt: TGTGCCAGCAGCTTGGAGAGGGGGCGGACTGGAAACACCATATATTTT; CDR3aa: CASSLERGRTGNTIYF
d_gene: NA; v_gene: TRBV11-3; j_gene: TRBJ2-1; abundance: NA; CDR3nt: TGTGCCAGCAGCTTAGGTCGCGCGGATGAGCAGTTCTTC; CDR3aa: CASSLGRADEQFF
d_gene: NA; v_gene: TRBV30; j_gene: TRBJ1-2; abundance: NA; CDR3nt: TGTGCCTGGAGTGTTAGGGGTTATTATGGCTACACCTTC; CDR3aa: CAWSVRGYYGYTF
d_gene: TRBD1; v_gene: TRBV12-5; j_gene: TRBJ1-2; abundance: NA; CDR3nt: TGTGCTAGTGGTTTGGACAGGGGGGACAGAGCTAACTATGGCTACACCTTC; CDR3aa: CASGLDRGDRANYGYTF
d_gene: TRBD2; v_gene: TRBV9; j_gene: TRBJ2-1; abundance: NA; CDR3nt: TGTGCCAGCAGCGTCGGACTAGCGGGGGGGCGGTTCAATGAGCAGTTCTTC; CDR3aa: CASSVGLAGGRFNEQFF
d_gene: TRBD1; v_gene: TRBV28; j_gene: TRBJ1-2; abundance: NA; CDR3nt: TGTGCCAGCAGCAAGGACAGGGGATATGGCTACACCTTC; CDR3aa: CASSKDRGYGYTF
d_gene: NA; v_gene: TRBV20-1; j_gene: TRBJ1-4; abundance: once; CDR3nt: TGCAGTGCTAGTATGCCAGGGGTAAATGAAAAACTGTTTTTT; CDR3aa: CSASMPGVNEKLFF
d_gene: TRBD1; v_gene: TRBV12-3/TRBV12-4; j_gene: TRBJ2-3; abundance: NA; CDR3nt: TGTGCCAGCAGCCGGGACAGACGAGATACGCAGTATTTT; CDR3aa: CASSRDRRDTQYF
d_gene: NA; v_gene: TRBV9; j_gene: TRBJ2-7; abundance: NA; CDR3nt: TGTGCCAGCAGTCCTATAGACAGACCCTACGAGCAGTACTTC; CDR3aa: CASSPIDRPYEQYF
d_gene: NA; v_gene: TRBV3-1/TRBV3-2; j_gene: TRBJ2-5; abundance: NA; CDR3nt: TGTGCCAGCAGCCAAGCCTTCGAGACCCAGTACTTC; CDR3aa: CASSQAFETQYF
d_gene: NA; v_gene: TRBV11-2; j_gene: TRBJ2-5; abundance: NA; CDR3nt: TGTGCCAGCAGCGTACCACCGCCTATACAAGGGGGTGTGGAGACCCAGTACTTC; CDR3aa: CASSVPPPIQGGVETQYF